Described below is a single TCR beta chain sequence and its context. The target antigen is unknown. The CDR3 contains 15 residues. Germline V lookup: CDR1 LNHDA, CDR2 SQIVND (reference sequence). Trimming cost V 11 bases and J 0 bases, with 16 bases left between them. Profiled with immunoSEQ multiplex PCR; TCRdb holds only in-frame clones, not every one. The sample holds roughly 150,000 clones; about three quarters are singletons and the top ten take 5% to 5.5%. The data were obtained in a study of cytotoxic CD8 clonotypes in ibrutinib-treated CLL. Study in general: Once treatment had gone on for a median of roughly eleven months, range 6 to 36, response samples were drawn.

PBMCs that had been cryopreserved were the source of approximately 1.8 micrograms of genomic DNA for TCR beta libraries. Overall study findings and caveats: Researchers report that baseline clonality outpaced age-matched healthy donors and tracked circulating CD8+ T-cell counts. Samples from sustained-remission and progressing patients were taken at different times.

The rearrangement links TRBV19 to TRBJ1-4, with a tentative D call TRBD1 (5 bases). The TCR originated in a human donor with chronic lymphocytic leukemia. This specimen consisted of PBMCs, obtained after 24 months of ibrutinib treatment. CDR3 loop: CAASGTAATNEKLFF. The CDR3 DNA reads TGTGCCGCGTCCGGGACGGCCGCAACTAATGAAAAACTGTTTTTT.